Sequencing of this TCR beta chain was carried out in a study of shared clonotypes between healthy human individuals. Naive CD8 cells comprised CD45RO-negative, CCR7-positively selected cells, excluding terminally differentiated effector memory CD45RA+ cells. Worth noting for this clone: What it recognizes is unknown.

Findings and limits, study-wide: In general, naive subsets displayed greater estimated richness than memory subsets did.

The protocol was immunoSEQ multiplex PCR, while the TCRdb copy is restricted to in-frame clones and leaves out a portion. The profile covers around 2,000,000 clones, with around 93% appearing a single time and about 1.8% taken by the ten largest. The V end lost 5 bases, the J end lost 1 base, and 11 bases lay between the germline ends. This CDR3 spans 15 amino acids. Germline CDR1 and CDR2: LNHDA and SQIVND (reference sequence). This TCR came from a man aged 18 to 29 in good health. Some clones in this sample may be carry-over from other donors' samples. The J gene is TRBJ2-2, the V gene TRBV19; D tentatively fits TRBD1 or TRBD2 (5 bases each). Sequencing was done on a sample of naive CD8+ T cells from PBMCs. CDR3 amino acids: CASSYRRVNTGELFF. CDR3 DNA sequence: TGTGCCAGTAGTTACAGGCGGGTGAACACCGGGGAGCTGTTTTTT.